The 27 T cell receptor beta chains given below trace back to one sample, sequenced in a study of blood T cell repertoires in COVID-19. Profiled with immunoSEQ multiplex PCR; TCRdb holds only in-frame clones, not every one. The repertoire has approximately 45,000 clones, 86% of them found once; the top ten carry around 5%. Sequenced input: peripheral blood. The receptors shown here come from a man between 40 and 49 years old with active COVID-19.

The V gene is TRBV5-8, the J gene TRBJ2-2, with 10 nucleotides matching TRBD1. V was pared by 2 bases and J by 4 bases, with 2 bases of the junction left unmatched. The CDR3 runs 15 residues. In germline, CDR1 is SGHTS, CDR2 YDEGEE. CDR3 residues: CASSLWTGGTGELFF. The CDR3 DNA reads TGTGCCAGCAGCTTATGGACAGGGGGCACCGGGGAGCTGTTTTTT.

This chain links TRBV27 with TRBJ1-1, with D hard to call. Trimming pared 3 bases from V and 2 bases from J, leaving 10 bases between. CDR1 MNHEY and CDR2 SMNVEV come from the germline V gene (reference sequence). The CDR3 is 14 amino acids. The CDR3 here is CASSFTTGNTEAFF. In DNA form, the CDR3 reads TGTGCCAGCAGTTTCACGACGGGAAACACTGAAGCTTTCTTT.

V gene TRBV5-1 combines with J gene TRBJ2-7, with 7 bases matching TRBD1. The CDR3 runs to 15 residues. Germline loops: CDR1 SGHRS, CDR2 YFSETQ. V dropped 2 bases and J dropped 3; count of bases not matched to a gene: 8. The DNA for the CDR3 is TGCGCCAGCAGCTTACAGGGGATACCCTACTACGAGCAGTACTTC. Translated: CASSLQGIPYYEQYF.

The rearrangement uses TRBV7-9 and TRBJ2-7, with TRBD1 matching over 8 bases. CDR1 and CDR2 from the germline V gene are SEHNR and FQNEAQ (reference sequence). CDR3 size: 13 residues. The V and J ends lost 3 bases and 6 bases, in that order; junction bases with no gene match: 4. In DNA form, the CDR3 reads TGTGCCAGCAGCTTTCAGGGGGCTGGCGAGCAGTACTTC. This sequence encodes CASSFQGAGEQYF.

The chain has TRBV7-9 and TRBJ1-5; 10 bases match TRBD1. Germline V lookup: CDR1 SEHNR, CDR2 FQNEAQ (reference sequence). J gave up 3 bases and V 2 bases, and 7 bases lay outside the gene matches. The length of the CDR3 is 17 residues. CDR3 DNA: TGTGCCAGCAGCTTATTCGGGACAGGGGCGGACAATCAGCCCCAGCATTTT. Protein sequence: CASSLFGTGADNQPQHF.

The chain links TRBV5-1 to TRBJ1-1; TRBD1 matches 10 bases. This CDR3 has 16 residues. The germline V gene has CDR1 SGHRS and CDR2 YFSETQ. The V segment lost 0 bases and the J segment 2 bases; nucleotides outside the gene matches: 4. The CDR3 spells CASSLGQGAGNTEAFF. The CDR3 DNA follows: TGCGCCAGCAGCTTGGGACAGGGGGCAGGTAACACTGAAGCTTTCTTT.

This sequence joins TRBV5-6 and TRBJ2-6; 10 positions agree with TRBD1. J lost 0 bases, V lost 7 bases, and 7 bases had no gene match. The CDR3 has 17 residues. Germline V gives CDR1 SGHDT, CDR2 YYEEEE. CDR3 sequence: CASAGRDRGSGANVLTF. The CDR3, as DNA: TGTGCCAGCGCCGGGCGGGACAGGGGCTCTGGGGCCAACGTCCTGACTTTC.

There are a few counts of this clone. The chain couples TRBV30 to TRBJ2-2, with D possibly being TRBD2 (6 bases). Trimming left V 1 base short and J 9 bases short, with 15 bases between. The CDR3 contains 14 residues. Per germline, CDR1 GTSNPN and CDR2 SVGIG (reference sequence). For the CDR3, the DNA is TGTGCCTGGAGTGCTAGCGCCTTATCTAGGGAGCTGTTTTTT. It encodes CAWSASALSRELFF.

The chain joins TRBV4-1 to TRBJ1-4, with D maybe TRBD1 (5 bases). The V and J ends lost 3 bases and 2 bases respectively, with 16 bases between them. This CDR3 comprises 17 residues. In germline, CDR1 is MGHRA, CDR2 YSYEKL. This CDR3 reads CASSHGQGGFTNEKLFF. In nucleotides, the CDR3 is TGCGCCAGCAGCCACGGGCAGGGAGGTTTCACTAATGAAAAACTGTTTTTT.

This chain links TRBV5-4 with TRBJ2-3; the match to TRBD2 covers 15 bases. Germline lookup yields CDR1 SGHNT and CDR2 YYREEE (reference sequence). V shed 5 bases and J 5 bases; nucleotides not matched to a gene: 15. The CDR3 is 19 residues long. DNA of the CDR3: TGTGCCAGCAGTTCCGACACCGGGACTAGCGGGAGGACGGGAGATACGCAGTATTTT. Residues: CASSSDTGTSGRTGDTQYF.

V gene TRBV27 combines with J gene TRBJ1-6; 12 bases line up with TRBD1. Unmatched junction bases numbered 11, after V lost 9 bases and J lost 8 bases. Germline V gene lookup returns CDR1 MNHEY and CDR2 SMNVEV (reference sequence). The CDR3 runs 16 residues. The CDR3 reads CASFTPGQGADSPLHF. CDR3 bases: TGTGCCAGTTTCACTCCGGGACAGGGGGCGGATTCACCCCTCCACTTT.

Written as DNA, the CDR3 is TGTGCCAGCTCCGGACAGGGCAAGGACACTGAAGCTTTCTTT. It encodes CASSGQGKDTEAFF. This chain joins TRBV18 and TRBJ1-1, with 8 bases aligning to TRBD1. Germline V lookup: CDR1 KGHSH, CDR2 LQKENI. The J segment lost 3 bases and the V segment lost 6 bases, leaving 6 bases of the junction unmatched. The CDR3 covers 14 residues.

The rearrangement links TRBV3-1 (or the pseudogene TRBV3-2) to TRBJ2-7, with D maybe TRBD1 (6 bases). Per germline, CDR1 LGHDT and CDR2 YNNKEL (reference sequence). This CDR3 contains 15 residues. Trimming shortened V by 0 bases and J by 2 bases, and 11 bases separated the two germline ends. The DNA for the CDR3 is TGTGCCAGCAGCCAAGAGGGACACACCACCTACGAGCAGTACTTC. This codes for CASSQEGHTTYEQYF.

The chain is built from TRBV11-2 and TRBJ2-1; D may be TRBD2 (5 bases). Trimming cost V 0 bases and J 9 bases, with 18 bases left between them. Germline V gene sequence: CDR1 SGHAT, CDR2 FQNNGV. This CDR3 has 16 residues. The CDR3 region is CASSLEVPVGITEQFF. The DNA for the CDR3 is TGTGCCAGCAGCTTAGAGGTCCCAGTCGGGATTACTGAGCAGTTCTTC.

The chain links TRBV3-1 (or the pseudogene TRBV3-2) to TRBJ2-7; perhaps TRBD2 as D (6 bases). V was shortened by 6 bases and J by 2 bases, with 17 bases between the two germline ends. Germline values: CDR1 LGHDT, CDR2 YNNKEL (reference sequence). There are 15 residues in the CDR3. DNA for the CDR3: TGTGCCAGCAGTGCGGGGCGGAGTTACCCCTACGAGCAGTACTTC. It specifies CASSAGRSYPYEQYF.

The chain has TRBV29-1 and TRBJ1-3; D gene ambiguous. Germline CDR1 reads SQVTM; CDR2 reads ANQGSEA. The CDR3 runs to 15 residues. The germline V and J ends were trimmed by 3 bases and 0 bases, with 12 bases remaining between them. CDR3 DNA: TGCAGCGTTGAGGGAGCGGATCTCTCTGGAAACACCATATATTTT. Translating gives CSVEGADLSGNTIYF. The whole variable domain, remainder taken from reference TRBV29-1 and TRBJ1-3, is SAVISQKPSRDICQRGTSLTIQCQVDSQVTMMFWYRQQPGQSLTLIATANQGSEATYESGFVIDKFPISRPNLTFSTLTVSNMSPEDSSIYLCSVEGADLSGNTIYFGEGSWLTVV.

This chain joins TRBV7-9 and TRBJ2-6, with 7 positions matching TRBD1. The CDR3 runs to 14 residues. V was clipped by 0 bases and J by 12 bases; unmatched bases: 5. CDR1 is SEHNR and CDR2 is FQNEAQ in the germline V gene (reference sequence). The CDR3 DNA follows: TGTGCCAGCAGCTTAGCCCGGGACAGCGCCGTCCTGACTTTC. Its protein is CASSLARDSAVLTF.

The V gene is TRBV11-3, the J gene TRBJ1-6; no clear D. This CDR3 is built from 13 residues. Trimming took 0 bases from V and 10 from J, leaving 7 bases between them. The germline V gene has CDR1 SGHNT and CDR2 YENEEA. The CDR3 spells CASSLDWESPLHF. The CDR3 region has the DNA TGTGCCAGCAGCTTAGATTGGGAGTCACCCCTCCACTTT. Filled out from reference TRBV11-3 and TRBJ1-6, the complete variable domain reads EAGVVQSPRYKIIEKKQPVAFWCNPISGHNTLYWYLQNLGQGPELLIRYENEEAVDDSQLPKDRFSAERLKGVDSTLKIQPAELGDSAVYLCASSLDWESPLHFGNGTRLTVT.

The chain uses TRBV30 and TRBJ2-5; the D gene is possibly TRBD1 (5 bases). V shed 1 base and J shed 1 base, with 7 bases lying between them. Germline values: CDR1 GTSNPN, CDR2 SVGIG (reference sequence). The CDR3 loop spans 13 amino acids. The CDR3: CAWSGQTQETQYF. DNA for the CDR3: TGTGCCTGGAGTGGACAGACCCAAGAGACCCAGTACTTC.

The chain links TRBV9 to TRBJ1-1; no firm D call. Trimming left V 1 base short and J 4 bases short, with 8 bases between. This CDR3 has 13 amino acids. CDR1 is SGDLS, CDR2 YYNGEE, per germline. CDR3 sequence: CASSVQSGTEAFF. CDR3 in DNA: TGTGCCAGCAGCGTACAGAGCGGCACTGAAGCTTTCTTT.

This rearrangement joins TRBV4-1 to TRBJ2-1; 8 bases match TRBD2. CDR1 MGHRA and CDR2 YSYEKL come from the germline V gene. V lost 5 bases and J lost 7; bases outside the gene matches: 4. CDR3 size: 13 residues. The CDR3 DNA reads TGCGCCAGCAGCGGTACTAGCGGAAATGAGCAGTTCTTC. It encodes CASSGTSGNEQFF.

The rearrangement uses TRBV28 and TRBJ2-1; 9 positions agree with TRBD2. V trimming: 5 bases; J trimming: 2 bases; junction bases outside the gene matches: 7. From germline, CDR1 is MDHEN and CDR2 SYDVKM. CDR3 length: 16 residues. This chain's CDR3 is CASSIQLAGAYNEQFF. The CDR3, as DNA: TGTGCCAGCAGTATACAACTAGCGGGCGCCTACAATGAGCAGTTCTTC.

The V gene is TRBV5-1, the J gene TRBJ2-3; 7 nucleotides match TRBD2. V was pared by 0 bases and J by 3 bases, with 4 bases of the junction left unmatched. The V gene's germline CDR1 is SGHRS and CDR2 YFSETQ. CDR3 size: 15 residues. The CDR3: CASSLGGSLTDTQYF. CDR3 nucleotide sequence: TGCGCCAGCAGCTTGGGCGGGAGCCTAACAGATACGCAGTATTTT.

The CDR3 bases are TGTGCCAGCTGCCTCCAGGGATTTCTCGAAAAACTGTTTTTT. It encodes CASCLQGFLEKLFF. V gene TRBV2 combines with J gene TRBJ1-4, with a tentative D call TRBD1 (5 bases). The CDR3 length is 14 residues. Germline values: CDR1 SNHLY, CDR2 FYNNEI. V lost 8 bases to trimming and J lost 8 bases, with 18 bases between them.

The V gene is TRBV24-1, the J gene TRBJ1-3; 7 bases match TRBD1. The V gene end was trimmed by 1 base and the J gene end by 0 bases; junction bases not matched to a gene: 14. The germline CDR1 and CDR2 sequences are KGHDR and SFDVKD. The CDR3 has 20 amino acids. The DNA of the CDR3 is TGTGCCACCAGTGATTTTCAGGCGCCCGTCAGGGGGTTCTCTGGAAACACCATATATTTT. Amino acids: CATSDFQAPVRGFSGNTIYF.

In DNA, the CDR3 is TGCAGTGCTAGTGCTGGGGGCCTCCCCTATAATTCACCCCTCCACTTT. It yields the protein CSASAGGLPYNSPLHF. V and J are TRBV20-1 and TRBJ1-6; D is perhaps TRBD1 (6 bases). Trimming stripped 3 bases from V and 2 bases from J, with 14 bases between. The CDR3 is made up of 16 amino acids. The V gene's germline CDR1 is DFQATT and CDR2 SNEGSKA (reference sequence).

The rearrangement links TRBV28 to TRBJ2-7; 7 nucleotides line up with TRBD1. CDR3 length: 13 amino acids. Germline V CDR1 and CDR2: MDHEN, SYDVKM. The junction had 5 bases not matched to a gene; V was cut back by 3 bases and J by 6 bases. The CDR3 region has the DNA TGTGCCAGCAGTTTGACAGGGCCGGGCGAGCAGTACTTC. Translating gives CASSLTGPGEQYF. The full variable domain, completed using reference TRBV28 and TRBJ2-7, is DVKVTQSSRYLVKRTGEKVFLECVQDMDHENMFWYRQDPGLGLRLIYFSYDVKMKEKGDIPEGYSVSREKKERFSLILESASTNQTSMYLCASSLTGPGEQYFGPGTRLTVT.